The present T cell receptor beta chain was sequenced within a study of T cell changes during pregnancy in multiple sclerosis. Some clones are missing from TCRdb's copy, which holds only in-frame ones; the method was immunoSEQ multiplex PCR. The sample lists around 48,000 clones; 88% were seen once. The ends were cut back, 2 bases at V and 1 base at J, with 17 bases in the middle. This CDR3 has 17 residues. CDR1 SEHNR and CDR2 FQNEAQ come from the germline V gene (reference sequence). The rearrangement uses TRBV7-9 and TRBJ1-1, with D maybe TRBD1 (6 bases). Specimen: CD4+ T cells from peripheral blood mononuclear cells, collected in the second trimester of pregnancy. This sequence originates from a female donor with multiple sclerosis, enrolled in a pregnancy study. CDR3 sequence: CASSLKGGLQRNTEAFF. Here the CDR3 DNA reads TGTGCCAGCAGCTTAAAAGGGGGACTACAGAGGAACACTGAAGCTTTCTTT. The variable domain in full, completed from reference TRBV7-9 and TRBJ1-1, reads DTGVSQNPRHKITKRGQNVTFRCDPISEHNRLYWYRQTLGQGPEFLTYFQNEAQLEKSRLLSDRFSAERPKGSFSTLEIQRTEQGDSAMYLCASSLKGGLQRNTEAFFGQGTRLTVV.